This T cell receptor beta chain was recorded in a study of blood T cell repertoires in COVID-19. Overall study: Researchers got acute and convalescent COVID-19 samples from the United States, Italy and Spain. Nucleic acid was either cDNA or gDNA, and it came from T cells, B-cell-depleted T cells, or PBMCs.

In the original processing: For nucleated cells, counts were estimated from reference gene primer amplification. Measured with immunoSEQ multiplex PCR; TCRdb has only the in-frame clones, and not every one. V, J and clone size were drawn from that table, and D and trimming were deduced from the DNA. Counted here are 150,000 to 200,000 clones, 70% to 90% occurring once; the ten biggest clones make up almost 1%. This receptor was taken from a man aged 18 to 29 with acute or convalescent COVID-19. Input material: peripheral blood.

CDR3 DNA sequence: TGTGCCAGCAGTGAACAGAACTATGGCTACACCTTC. This sequence encodes CASSEQNYGYTF. The gene calls are TRBV25-1 and TRBJ1-2; unclear D gene. The CDR3 consists of 12 residues. From germline, CDR1 is MGHDK and CDR2 SYGVNS. The V gene lost 2 bases and the J gene lost 2 bases, with 3 bases spanning the gap.